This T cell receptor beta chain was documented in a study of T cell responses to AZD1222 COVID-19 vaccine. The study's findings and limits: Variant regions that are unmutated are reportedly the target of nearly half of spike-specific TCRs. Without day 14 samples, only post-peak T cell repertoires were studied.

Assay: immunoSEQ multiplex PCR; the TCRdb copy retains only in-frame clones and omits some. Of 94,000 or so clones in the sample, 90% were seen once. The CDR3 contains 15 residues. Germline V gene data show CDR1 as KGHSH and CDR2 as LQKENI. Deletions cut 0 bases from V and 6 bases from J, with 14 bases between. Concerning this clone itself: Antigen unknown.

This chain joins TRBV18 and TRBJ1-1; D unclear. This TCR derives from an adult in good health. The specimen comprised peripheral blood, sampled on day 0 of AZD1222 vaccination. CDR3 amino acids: CASSPPSTPTAEAFF. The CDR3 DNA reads TGTGCCAGCTCACCACCGTCGACACCAACGGCTGAAGCTTTCTTT.